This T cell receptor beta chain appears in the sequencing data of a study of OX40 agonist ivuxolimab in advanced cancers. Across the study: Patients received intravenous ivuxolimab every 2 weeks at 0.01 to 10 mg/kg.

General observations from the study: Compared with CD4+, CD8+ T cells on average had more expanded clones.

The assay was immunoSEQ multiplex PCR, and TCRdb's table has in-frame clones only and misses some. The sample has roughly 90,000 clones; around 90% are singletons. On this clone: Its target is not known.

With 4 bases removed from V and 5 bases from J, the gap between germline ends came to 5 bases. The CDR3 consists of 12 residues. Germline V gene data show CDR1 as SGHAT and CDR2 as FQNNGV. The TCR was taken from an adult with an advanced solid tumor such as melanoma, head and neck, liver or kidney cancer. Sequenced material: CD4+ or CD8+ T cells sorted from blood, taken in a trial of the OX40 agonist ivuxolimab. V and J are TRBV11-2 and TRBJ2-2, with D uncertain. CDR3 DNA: TGTGCCAGCAGCTATACGACCGGGGAGCTGTTTTTT. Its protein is CASSYTTGELFF.